Below are 8 T cell receptor beta chains sequenced from a single sample in a study of control samples from healthy donors and cancer patients. Assay: immunoSEQ multiplex PCR; the TCRdb copy retains only in-frame clones and omits some. The sample includes tens of thousands of clones, 85% to 95% of them seen just once. Sequenced: PBMCs. Receptor source: a man aged 30-40 years with colorectal cancer.

J is TRBJ1-1 and V is TRBV27, with a possible D match to TRBD1 (5 bases). The germline V and J ends were trimmed by 5 bases and 0 bases, with 16 bases remaining between them. CDR1 and CDR2 from the germline V gene are MNHEY and SMNVEV (reference sequence). The CDR3 sequence is 16 residues long. In nucleotides, the CDR3 is TGTGCCAGCAGTCCTCTGAAGACAGTATTGAACACTGAAGCTTTCTTT. This gives the protein CASSPLKTVLNTEAFF.

The rearrangement links TRBV14 to TRBJ1-1; 8 bases are a match to TRBD1. The CDR3 covers 16 residues. The V and J ends lost 1 base and 0 bases, in that order; junction bases with no gene match: 4. Germline loops: CDR1 SGHDN, CDR2 FVKESK. The chain's CDR3 is CASSQGTGLMNTEAFF. The CDR3 bases are TGTGCCAGCAGCCAAGGGACAGGGCTCATGAACACTGAAGCTTTCTTT.

This clone has just a few counts. This sequence joins TRBV5-1 and TRBJ1-4; no reliable D call. This CDR3 spans 14 amino acids. The ends were cut back, 3 bases at V and 8 bases at J, with 14 bases in the middle. Germline V gene data show CDR1 as SGHRS and CDR2 as YFSETQ. CDR3 nucleotide sequence: TGCGCCAGCAGCTCCCCCGAGGTAACGGAAAAACTGTTTTTT. This gives the protein CASSSPEVTEKLFF. The full variable domain, in which reference TRBV5-1 and TRBJ1-4 provide the parts outside the CDR3, is KAGVTQTPRYLIKTRGQQVTLSCSPISGHRSVSWYQQTPGQGLQFLFEYFSETQRNKGNFPGRFSGRQFSNSRSEMNVSTLELGDSALYLCASSSPEVTEKLFFGSGTQLSVL.

The chain links TRBV5-1 to TRBJ2-2; a possible D gene is TRBD2 (6 bases). Germline loops: CDR1 SGHRS, CDR2 YFSETQ. This CDR3 is built from 16 residues. V was clipped by 1 base and J by 4 bases, with 14 bases between them. Written as DNA, the CDR3 is TGCGCCAGCAGCTTGAGGGCAGGGACTGGCACCGGGGAGCTGTTTTTT. It translates to CASSLRAGTGTGELFF.

CDR3 region: CASQRGGALHF. The CDR3 DNA is TGTGCCTCACAACGAGGAGGGGCCCTCCACTTT. The rearrangement links TRBV30 to TRBJ1-6, with a possible D match to TRBD1 (5 bases). The CDR3 is made up of 11 amino acids. Germline V CDR1 and CDR2: GTSNPN, SVGIG (reference sequence). Trimming took 7 bases from V and 14 from J, leaving 15 bases between them.

The chain employs TRBV30 and TRBJ1-5, with 7 bases lining up with TRBD1. Germline loops: CDR1 GTSNPN, CDR2 SVGIG (reference sequence). The CDR3 spans 13 residues. The ends lost 3 bases at V and 4 bases at J; junction bases unmatched: 3. The CDR3 protein is CAWRGQSNQPQHF. The CDR3 nucleotides read TGTGCCTGGAGGGGACAGTCTAATCAGCCCCAGCATTTT. The full variable domain, in which reference TRBV30 and TRBJ1-5 provide the parts outside the CDR3, is SQTIHQWPATLVQPVGSPLSLECTVEGTSNPNLYWYRQAAGRGLQLLFYSVGIGQISSEVPQNLSASRPQDRQFILSSKKLLLSDSGFYLCAWRGQSNQPQHFGDGTRLSIL.

This chain joins TRBV7-8 and TRBJ1-6; D call uncertain. CDR1 is SGHVS, CDR2 FQNEAQ, per germline. The CDR3 length is 19 residues. Trimming removed 0 bases from V and 0 bases from J, with 15 bases in between. The CDR3 here is CASSLASMTASSYNSPLHF. As DNA, the CDR3 is TGTGCCAGCAGCTTAGCCTCAATGACGGCTAGCTCCTATAATTCACCCCTCCACTTT.

This chain connects TRBV3-1 (or the pseudogene TRBV3-2) to TRBJ2-4; TRBD2 matches 10 bases. Germline V lookup: CDR1 LGHDT, CDR2 YNNKEL (reference sequence). The CDR3 is made up of 19 amino acids. The J segment lost 0 bases and the V segment lost 4 bases, leaving 12 bases of the junction unmatched. The CDR3 region has the DNA TGTGCCAGCAGCCCACGGGGAAGGACTAGCGGCTTAGCCAAAAACATTCAGTACTTC. Translating gives CASSPRGRTSGLAKNIQYF.